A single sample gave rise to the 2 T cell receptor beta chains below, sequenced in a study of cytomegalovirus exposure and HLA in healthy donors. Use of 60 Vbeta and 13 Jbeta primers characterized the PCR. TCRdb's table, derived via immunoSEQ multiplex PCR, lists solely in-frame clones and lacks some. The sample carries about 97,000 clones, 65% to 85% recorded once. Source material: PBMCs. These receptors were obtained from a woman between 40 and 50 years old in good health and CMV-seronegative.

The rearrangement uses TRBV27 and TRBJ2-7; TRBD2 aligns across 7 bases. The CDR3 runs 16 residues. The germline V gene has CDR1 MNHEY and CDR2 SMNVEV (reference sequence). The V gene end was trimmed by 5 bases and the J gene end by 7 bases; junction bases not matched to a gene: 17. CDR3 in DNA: TGTGCCAGCAGTCCGATCGGCGCTAGCGGCCCGAGGGAGCAGTACTTC. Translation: CASSPIGASGPREQYF.

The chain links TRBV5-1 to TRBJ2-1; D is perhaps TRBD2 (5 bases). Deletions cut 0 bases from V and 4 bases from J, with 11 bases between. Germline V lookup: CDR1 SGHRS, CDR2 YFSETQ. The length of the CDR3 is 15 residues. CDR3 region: CASSLESGKYNEQFF. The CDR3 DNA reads TGCGCCAGCAGCTTGGAGTCGGGAAAGTACAATGAGCAGTTCTTC.